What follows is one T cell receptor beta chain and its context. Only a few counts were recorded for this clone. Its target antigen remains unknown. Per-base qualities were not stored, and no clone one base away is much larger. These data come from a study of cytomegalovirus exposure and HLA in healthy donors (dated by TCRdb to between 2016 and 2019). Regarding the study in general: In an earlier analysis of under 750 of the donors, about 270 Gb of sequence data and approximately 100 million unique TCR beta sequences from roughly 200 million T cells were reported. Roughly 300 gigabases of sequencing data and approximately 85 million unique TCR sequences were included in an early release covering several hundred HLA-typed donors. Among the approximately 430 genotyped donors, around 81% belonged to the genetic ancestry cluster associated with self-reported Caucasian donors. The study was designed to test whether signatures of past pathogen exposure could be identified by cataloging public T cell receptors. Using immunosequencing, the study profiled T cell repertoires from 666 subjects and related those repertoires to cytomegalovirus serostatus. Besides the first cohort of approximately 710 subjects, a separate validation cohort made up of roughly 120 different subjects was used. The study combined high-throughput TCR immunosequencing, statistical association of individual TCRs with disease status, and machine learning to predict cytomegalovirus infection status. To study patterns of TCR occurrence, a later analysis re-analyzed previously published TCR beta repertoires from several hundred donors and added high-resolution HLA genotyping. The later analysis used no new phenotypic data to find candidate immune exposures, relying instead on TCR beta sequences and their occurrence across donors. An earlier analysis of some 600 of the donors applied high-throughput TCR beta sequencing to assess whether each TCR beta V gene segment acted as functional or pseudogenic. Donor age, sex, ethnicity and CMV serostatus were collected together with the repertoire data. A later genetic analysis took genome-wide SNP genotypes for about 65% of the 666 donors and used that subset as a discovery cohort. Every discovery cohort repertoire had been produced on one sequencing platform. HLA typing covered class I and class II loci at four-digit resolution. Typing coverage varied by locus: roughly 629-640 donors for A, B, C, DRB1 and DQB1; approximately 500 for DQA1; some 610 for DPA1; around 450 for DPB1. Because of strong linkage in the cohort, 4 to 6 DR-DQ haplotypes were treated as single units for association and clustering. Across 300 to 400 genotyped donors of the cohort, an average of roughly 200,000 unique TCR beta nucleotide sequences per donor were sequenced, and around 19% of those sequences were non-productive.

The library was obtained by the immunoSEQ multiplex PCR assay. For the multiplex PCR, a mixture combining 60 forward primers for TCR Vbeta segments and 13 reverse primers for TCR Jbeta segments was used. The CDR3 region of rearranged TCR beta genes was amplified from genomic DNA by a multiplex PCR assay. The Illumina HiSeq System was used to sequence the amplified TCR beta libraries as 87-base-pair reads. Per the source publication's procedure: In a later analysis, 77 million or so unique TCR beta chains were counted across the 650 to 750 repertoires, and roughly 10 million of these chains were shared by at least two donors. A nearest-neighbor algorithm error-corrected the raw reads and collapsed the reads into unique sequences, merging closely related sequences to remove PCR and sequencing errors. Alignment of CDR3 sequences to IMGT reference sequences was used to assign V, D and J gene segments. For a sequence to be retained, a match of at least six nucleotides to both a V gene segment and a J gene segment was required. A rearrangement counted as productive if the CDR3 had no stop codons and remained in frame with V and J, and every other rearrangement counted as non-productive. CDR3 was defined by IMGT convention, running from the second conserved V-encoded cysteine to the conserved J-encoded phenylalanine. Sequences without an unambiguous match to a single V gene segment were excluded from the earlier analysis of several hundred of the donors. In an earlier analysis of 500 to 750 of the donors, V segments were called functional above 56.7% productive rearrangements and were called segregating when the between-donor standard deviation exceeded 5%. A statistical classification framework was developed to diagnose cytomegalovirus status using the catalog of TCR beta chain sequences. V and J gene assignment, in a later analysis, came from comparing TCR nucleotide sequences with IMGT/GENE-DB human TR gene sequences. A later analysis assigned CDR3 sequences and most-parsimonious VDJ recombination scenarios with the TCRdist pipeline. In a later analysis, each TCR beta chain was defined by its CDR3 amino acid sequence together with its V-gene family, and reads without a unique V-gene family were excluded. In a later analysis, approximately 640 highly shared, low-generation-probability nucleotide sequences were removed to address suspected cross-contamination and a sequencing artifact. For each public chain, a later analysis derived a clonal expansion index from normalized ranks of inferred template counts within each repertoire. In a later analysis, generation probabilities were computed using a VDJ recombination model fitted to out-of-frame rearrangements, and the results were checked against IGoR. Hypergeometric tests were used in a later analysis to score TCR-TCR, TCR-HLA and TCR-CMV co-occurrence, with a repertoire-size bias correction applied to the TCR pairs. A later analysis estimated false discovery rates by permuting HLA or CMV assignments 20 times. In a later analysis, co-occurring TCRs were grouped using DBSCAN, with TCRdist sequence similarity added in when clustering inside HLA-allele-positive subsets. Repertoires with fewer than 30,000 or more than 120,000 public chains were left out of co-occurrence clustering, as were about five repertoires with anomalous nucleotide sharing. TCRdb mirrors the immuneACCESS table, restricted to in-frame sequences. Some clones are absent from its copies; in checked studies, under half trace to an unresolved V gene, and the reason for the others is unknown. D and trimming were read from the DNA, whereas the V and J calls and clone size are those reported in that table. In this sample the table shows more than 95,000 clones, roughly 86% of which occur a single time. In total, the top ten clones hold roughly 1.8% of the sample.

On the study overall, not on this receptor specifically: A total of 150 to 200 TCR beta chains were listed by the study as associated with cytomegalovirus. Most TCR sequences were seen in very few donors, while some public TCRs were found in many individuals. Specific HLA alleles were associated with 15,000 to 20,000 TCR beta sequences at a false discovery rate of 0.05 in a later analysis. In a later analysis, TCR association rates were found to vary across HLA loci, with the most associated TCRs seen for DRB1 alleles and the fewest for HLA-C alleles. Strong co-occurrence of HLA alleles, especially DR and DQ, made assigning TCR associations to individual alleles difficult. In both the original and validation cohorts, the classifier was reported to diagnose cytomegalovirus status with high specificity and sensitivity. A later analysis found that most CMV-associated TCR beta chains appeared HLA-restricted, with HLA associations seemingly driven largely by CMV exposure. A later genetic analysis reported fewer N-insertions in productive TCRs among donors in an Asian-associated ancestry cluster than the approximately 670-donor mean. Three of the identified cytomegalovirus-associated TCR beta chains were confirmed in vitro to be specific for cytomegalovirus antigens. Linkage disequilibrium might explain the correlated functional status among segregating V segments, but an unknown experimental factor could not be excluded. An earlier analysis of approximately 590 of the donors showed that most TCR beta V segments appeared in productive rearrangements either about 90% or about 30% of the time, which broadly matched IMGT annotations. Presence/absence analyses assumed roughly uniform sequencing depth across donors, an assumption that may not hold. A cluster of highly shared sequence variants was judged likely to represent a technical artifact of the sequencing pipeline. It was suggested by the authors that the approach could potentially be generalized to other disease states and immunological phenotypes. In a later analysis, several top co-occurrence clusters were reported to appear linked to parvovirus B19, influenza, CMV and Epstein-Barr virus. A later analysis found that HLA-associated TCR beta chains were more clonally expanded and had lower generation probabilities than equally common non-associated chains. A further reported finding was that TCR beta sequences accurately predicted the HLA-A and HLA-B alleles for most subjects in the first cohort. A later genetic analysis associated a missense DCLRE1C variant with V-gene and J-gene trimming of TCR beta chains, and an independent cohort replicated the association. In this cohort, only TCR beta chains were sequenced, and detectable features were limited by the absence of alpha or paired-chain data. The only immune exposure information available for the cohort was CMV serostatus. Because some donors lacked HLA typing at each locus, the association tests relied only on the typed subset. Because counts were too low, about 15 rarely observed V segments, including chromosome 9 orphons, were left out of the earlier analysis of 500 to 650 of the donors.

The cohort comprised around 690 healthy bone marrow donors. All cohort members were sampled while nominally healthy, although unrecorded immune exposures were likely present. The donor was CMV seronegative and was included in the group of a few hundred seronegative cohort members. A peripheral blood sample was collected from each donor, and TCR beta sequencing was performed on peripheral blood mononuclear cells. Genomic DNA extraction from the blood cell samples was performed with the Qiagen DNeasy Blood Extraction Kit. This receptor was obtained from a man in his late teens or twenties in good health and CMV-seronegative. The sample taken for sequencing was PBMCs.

The DNA sequence is TGTGCCATCAGTGACGAGTCCGGCTACACCTTC. Its amino acids are CAISDESGYTF. The chain employs TRBV10-3 and TRBJ1-2; too little of a D gene remains to name it. Inclusive of the bounding cysteine and phenylalanine, the CDR3 is 11 residues long. Just the 33-base CDR3 DNA is kept, in frame starting at base 1. V lost 3 bases and J lost 8 bases; the stretch between them is 7 bases long. In the germline V gene, CDR1 corresponds to ENHRY and CDR2 to SYGVKD.